This T cell receptor beta chain stems from a study of resident and recirculating memory T cells in vitiligo. CDR1 MNHEY and CDR2 SVGAGI come from the germline V gene. The length of the CDR3 is 15 residues. The V and J ends lost 3 bases and 0 bases, in that order; junction bases with no gene match: 4. General study results and limits: No unique dominant TCR clone was found in vitiligo lesions.

TCRdb's table, derived via immunoSEQ multiplex PCR, lists solely in-frame clones and lacks some. The sample includes tens of thousands of clones, just over 90% of them seen just once. Concerning this clone: Its antigen is unknown.

Sequencing used blood. The J gene is TRBJ2-7, the V gene TRBV6-5; TRBD1 matches 8 bases. This TCR derives from a male donor with vitiligo. CDR3 in DNA: TGTGCCAGCAGTTATCGGACAGGGAGCTCCTACGAGCAGTACTTC. Its protein product is CASSYRTGSSYEQYF.